The 20 T cell receptor beta chains in this list originate from one sample, sequenced in a study of blood T cell repertoires in COVID-19. The assay was immunoSEQ multiplex PCR, and TCRdb's table has in-frame clones only and misses some. The sample lists fewer than 400,000 clones, roughly 90% occurring once. Sequencing input: PBMCs or T cells enriched from blood (not recorded which). Source of these receptors: a woman between 25 and 40 years old who had recovered from COVID-19.

This clone occurred a few times. V usage is TRBV13 and J usage is TRBJ2-2; TRBD1 might be the D (6 bases). The CDR3 contains 15 residues. In germline, CDR1 is PRHDT, CDR2 FYEKMQ (reference sequence). Deletions cut 5 bases from V and 0 bases from J, with 10 bases between. The CDR3: CASSPDRTNTGELFF. The DNA of the CDR3 is TGTGCCAGCAGCCCGGACAGAACGAACACCGGGGAGCTGTTTTTT.

This chain joins TRBV7-3 and TRBJ1-1, with TRBD1 matching over 10 bases. This CDR3 is 20 amino acids long. Losses at the gene ends were 1 base for V and 0 bases for J; bases not matched to a gene: 14. Germline CDR1 SGHTA, CDR2 FQGTGA. The CDR3 bases are TGTGCCAGCAGCTTAATCCCGGGACAGGGGTTCGTGGGGCTGAACACTGAAGCTTTCTTT. Translating it yields CASSLIPGQGFVGLNTEAFF.

The chain joins TRBV29-1 to TRBJ2-7; TRBD1 matches 8 bases. V was clipped by 4 bases and J by 2 bases; unmatched bases: 7. The CDR3 has 14 amino acids. Germline assignment: CDR1 SQVTM and CDR2 ANQGSEA. In DNA, the CDR3 is TGCAGCGTTGCCCCCAGGGGGCTCCCCTACGAGCAGTACTTC. Amino acids: CSVAPRGLPYEQYF.

The chain couples TRBV19 to TRBJ1-1; possible D gene TRBD1, 6 bases. V lost 6 bases to trimming and J lost 1 base, with 9 bases between them. CDR1 is LNHDA and CDR2 is SQIVND in the germline V gene (reference sequence). The CDR3 extends over 13 amino acids. The CDR3, as DNA: TGTGCCAGTAGGCTGGGGGCGAACACTGAAGCTTTCTTT. Translated: CASRLGANTEAFF. The full variable domain, rest sourced from reference TRBV19 and TRBJ1-1, is DGGITQSPKYLFRKEGQNVTLSCEQNLNHDAMYWYRQDPGQGLRLIYYSQIVNDFQKGDIAEGYSVSREKKESFPLTVTSAQKNPTAFYLCASRLGANTEAFFGQGTRLTVV.

The chain is built from TRBV5-1 and TRBJ1-6, with D uncertain. The germline V gene has CDR1 SGHRS and CDR2 YFSETQ. The CDR3 runs to 12 residues. Trimming stripped 3 bases from V and 13 bases from J, with 11 bases between. The CDR3 DNA reads as TGCGCCAGCAGCTCCGAGGGTTGGCCCCTCCACTTT. Its protein product is CASSSEGWPLHF.

The chain combines TRBV9 with TRBJ1-2; D is unclear. The CDR3 is made up of 12 amino acids. Germline V lookup: CDR1 SGDLS, CDR2 YYNGEE. V gave up 7 bases and J gave up 8 bases, with 15 bases separating them. CDR3 in DNA: TGTGCCAGCGGACGGGAGTTGAGCGGCTACACCTTC. Its protein product is CASGRELSGYTF.

The V gene is TRBV6-6, the J gene TRBJ1-6, with 8 positions matching TRBD1. Germline CDR1 and CDR2: MNHNY and SVGAGI (reference sequence). V lost 5 bases to trimming and J lost 9 bases; unmatched junction nucleotides: 12. This CDR3 comprises 16 residues. The CDR3 loop is CASSRDFQGASSPLHF. CDR3 in DNA: TGTGCCAGCAGTAGAGATTTTCAGGGGGCGAGTTCACCCCTCCACTTT.

V gene TRBV6-5 combines with J gene TRBJ2-7; TRBD1 agrees at 7 bases. Per the germline V gene, CDR1 is MNHEY and CDR2 is SVGAGI. The CDR3 has 13 amino acids. Trimming removed 7 bases from V and 2 bases from J; junction bases left unmatched: 5. DNA of the CDR3: TGTGCCAGCACAGGGACAGAAACCTACGAGCAGTACTTC. Translation gives CASTGTETYEQYF.

The chain carries TRBV5-4 and TRBJ2-1; 14 nucleotides match TRBD2. The CDR3 contains 15 residues. The germline V gene encodes CDR1 SGHNT and CDR2 YYREEE (reference sequence). The V and J ends lost 0 bases and 10 bases, in that order; junction bases with no gene match: 3. The CDR3 reads CASSLAGLAGGEQFF. The CDR3 DNA reads as TGTGCCAGCAGCTTGGCCGGACTAGCGGGGGGAGAGCAGTTCTTC.

The rearrangement links TRBV7-3 to TRBJ1-1; TRBD1 matches 7 bases. The CDR3 spans 18 residues. The V gene's germline CDR1 is SGHTA and CDR2 FQGTGA. With 1 base clipped from V and 4 bases from J, the junction kept 15 bases outside the gene matches. The CDR3 sequence: CASSLIPPGQSMITEAFF. The DNA for the CDR3 is TGTGCCAGCAGCTTAATACCCCCGGGACAGAGTATGATCACTGAAGCTTTCTTT. Filled out from reference TRBV7-3 and TRBJ1-1, the complete variable domain reads GAGVSQTPSNKVTEKGKYVELRCDPISGHTALYWYRQSLGQGPEFLIYFQGTGAADDSGLPNDRFFAVRPEGSVSTLKIQRTERGDSAVYLCASSLIPPGQSMITEAFFGQGTRLTVV.

This CDR3 is CASSYSARTGNTEAFF. CDR3 in DNA: TGTGCCAGCAGTTACTCAGCACGGACAGGCAACACTGAAGCTTTCTTT. The chain is built from TRBV6-2 or TRBV6-3 and TRBJ1-1; 7 bases match TRBD1. This CDR3 comprises 16 residues. Germline CDR1 is MNHEY and CDR2 is SVGEGT. Unmatched junction bases numbered 6, after V lost 0 bases and J lost 2 bases.

The V and J genes are TRBV29-1 and TRBJ2-1; D unresolved. CDR3 length: 13 residues. The ends were cut back, 5 bases at V and 6 bases at J, with 14 bases in the middle. CDR1 SQVTM and CDR2 ANQGSEA come from the germline V gene. The CDR3 region has the DNA TGCAGCGTTTCCCTTAGACTTGCCAATGAGCAGTTCTTC. Its protein product is CSVSLRLANEQFF.

This clone was seen only a few times. The chain uses TRBV7-2 and TRBJ1-2, with 8 bases aligning to TRBD1. V lost 6 bases, J lost 4 bases, and 19 bases stayed unmatched. The CDR3 length is 18 residues. Germline V lookup: CDR1 SGHTA, CDR2 FQGNSA. The CDR3 sequence: CASSTTPSRGLSGYGYTF. The CDR3 DNA reads as TGTGCCAGCAGTACCACGCCTAGCAGGGGGCTCTCGGGCTATGGCTACACCTTC.

The rearrangement links TRBV27 to TRBJ2-7, with TRBD1 matching 8 bases. The junction had 11 bases not matched to a gene; V was cut back by 5 bases and J by 2 bases. This CDR3 is 16 amino acids long. Germline V gives CDR1 MNHEY, CDR2 SMNVEV (reference sequence). CDR3 sequence: CASSPLQGGAAYEQYF. In nucleotides, the CDR3 is TGTGCCAGCAGTCCCCTACAGGGGGGAGCGGCCTACGAGCAGTACTTC.

The chain employs TRBV12-3 or TRBV12-4 and TRBJ1-5, with TRBD1 matching 7 bases. The CDR3 totals 13 residues. J was trimmed by 10 bases and V by 3 bases; bases with no gene match: 6. CDR3 loop: CASSLGQIGPQHF. CDR3 DNA sequence: TGTGCCAGCAGTTTGGGACAGATCGGTCCCCAGCATTTT.

This chain uses TRBV11-2 with TRBJ2-2, with 7 bases that match TRBD2. This CDR3 contains 16 residues. The germline V gene has CDR1 SGHAT and CDR2 FQNNGV. J lost 2 bases, V lost 3 bases, and 6 bases had no gene match. The CDR3 bases are TGTGCCAGCAGCTTCTCGGGACTAAAAAACACCGGGGAGCTGTTTTTT. Translated, it gives CASSFSGLKNTGELFF.

Here the CDR3 reads CASSYDRVTNQPQHF. The DNA of the CDR3 is TGTGCCAGCAGCTACGACAGGGTTACCAATCAGCCCCAGCATTTT. V and J are TRBV27 and TRBJ1-5; 7 nucleotides agree with TRBD1. The CDR3 contains 15 residues. V lost 6 bases, J lost 3 bases, and 8 bases stayed unmatched. Per the germline V gene, CDR1 is MNHEY and CDR2 is SMNVEV (reference sequence).

V and J are TRBV7-6 and TRBJ1-2, with TRBD1 identical over 10 bases. V trimming: 4 bases; J trimming: 14 bases; junction bases outside the gene matches: 13. The germline gives CDR1 SGHVS, CDR2 FNYEAQ. The CDR3 sequence is 14 residues long. The CDR3 region has the DNA TGTGCCAGCAGCTGGCGCCGGGACAGGGGCTTTTTAACCTTC. Encoded protein: CASSWRRDRGFLTF.

This sequence joins TRBV6-5 and TRBJ1-1, with 11 bases identical to TRBD1. J gave up 11 bases and V 5 bases, and 4 bases lay outside the gene matches. Germline CDR1 MNHEY, CDR2 SVGAGI. The CDR3 sequence is 12 residues long. The CDR3 sequence: CASSRTGGYAFF. CDR3 sequence (DNA): TGTGCCAGCAGTAGGACAGGGGGCTATGCTTTCTTT.

CDR3 sequence (DNA): TGTGCCAGCAGCCAAGCTGGACAGGGGTGGTCACCCCTCCACTTT. This translates into CASSQAGQGWSPLHF. The gene calls are TRBV14 and TRBJ1-6; 9 bases match TRBD1. The CDR3 has 15 residues. J was trimmed by 10 bases and V by 1 base; bases with no gene match: 5. Germline CDR1 reads SGHDN; CDR2 reads FVKESK.